The next 8 T cell receptor beta chains were all read from a single sample in a study of T cell responses to AZD1222 COVID-19 vaccine. Data came from immunoSEQ multiplex PCR; TCRdb stores just in-frame clones and leaves some out. The sample gives 150,000 to 200,000 clones, roughly 92% of which show up once; 1.7% is in the top ten. This sample comprised peripheral blood, obtained 28 days after the second AZD1222 dose. The receptors here all came from an adult who received the AZD1222 COVID-19 vaccine.

The gene calls are TRBV9 and TRBJ2-1; TRBD2 aligns across 11 bases. Trimming at V came to 3 bases and at J to 2 bases, leaving 10 bases not matched to a gene. CDR3 size: 18 residues. Germline CDR1 reads SGDLS; CDR2 reads YYNGEE. As DNA, the CDR3 is TGTGCCAGCAGCGCGGGGACTAGCGGAGGTGGAACCTACAATGAGCAGTTCTTC. Translated: CASSAGTSGGGTYNEQFF.

The chain recombines TRBV3-1 (or the pseudogene TRBV3-2) with TRBJ1-2; D ambiguous. CDR1 is LGHDT, CDR2 YNNKEL, per germline (reference sequence). The CDR3 extends over 13 amino acids. Trimming took off 4 bases at V and 8 bases at J, with 14 bases between the two ends. In nucleotides, the CDR3 is TGTGCCAGCAGCCCCGGGAGGCCTCAGGGCTACACCTTC. Protein product: CASSPGRPQGYTF.

The table lists this clone with a count of one. This chain connects TRBV7-2 to TRBJ2-3; 9 nucleotides match TRBD2. CDR1 is SGHTA, CDR2 FQGNSA, per germline. The CDR3 sequence is 16 residues long. V lost 5 bases to trimming and J lost 0 bases; unmatched junction nucleotides: 6. In DNA form, the CDR3 reads TGTGCCAGCAGCCCCCGACTAGCGGCTAGCACAGATACGCAGTATTTT. Translating it yields CASSPRLAASTDTQYF.

The count of this clone is one. The chain carries TRBV5-1 and TRBJ2-7, with 9 bases matching TRBD2. Germline trimming cut 3 bases from V and 0 bases from J; bases unmatched to any gene: 7. The CDR3 sequence is 16 residues long. The germline V gene has CDR1 SGHRS and CDR2 YFSETQ. The CDR3 region is CASSSLGGRASYEQYF. DNA of the CDR3: TGCGCCAGCAGCTCCTTGGGCGGGAGGGCCTCCTACGAGCAGTACTTC.

This sequence joins TRBV27 and TRBJ2-3; D is perhaps TRBD1 (5 bases). The CDR3 loop spans 15 amino acids. The V gene lost 6 bases and the J gene lost 1 base, with 14 bases spanning the gap. Germline CDR1 and CDR2: MNHEY and SMNVEV (reference sequence). CDR3 in amino acids: CASSTWGRGTDTQYF. In DNA, the CDR3 is TGTGCCAGCAGCACATGGGGCCGGGGCACAGATACGCAGTATTTT.

The CDR3 bases are TGTGCCAGCAGTGAAGTTCTGCCCCAGCATTTT. Protein product: CASSEVLPQHF. This chain uses TRBV6-1 with TRBJ1-5; D remains unclear. This CDR3 contains 11 residues. The germline V gene encodes CDR1 MNHNS and CDR2 SASEGT. The V and J ends lost 1 base and 9 bases respectively, with 4 bases between them.

The CDR3 loop is CASSKVVDRRRNQPQHF. CDR3 coding DNA: TGTGCCAGCAGCAAAGTGGTAGACAGAAGGAGGAATCAGCCCCAGCATTTT. J is TRBJ1-5 and V is TRBV21-1. TRBV21-1 is a known pseudogene. This CDR3 comprises 17 residues.

This chain links TRBV9 with TRBJ2-3, with D possibly TRBD1 on 6 matching bases. The CDR3 runs 13 residues. V lost 2 bases, J lost 4 bases, and 8 bases lay in between. Germline lookup yields CDR1 SGDLS and CDR2 YYNGEE. The CDR3 is CASSVDRPDTQYF. CDR3 DNA: TGTGCCAGCAGCGTTGACAGGCCAGATACGCAGTATTTT.